This TCR beta chain was sequenced in a study of T cells after posttransplantation cyclophosphamide. The sample holds many counts of this clone. Its antigen remains unknown. A marrow graft followed busulfan-fludarabine conditioning, with cyclophosphamide on days +3 and +4. Germline CDR1 SGHTA, CDR2 FQGNSA. CDR3 length: 15 amino acids. J lost 7 bases, V lost 4 bases, and 6 bases had no gene match. Whole-study results and caveats: Recipient CMV seropositivity and CMV reactivation strongly tracked TRB clonality. Blood and skin or GI T cell repertoires showed limited TRB overlap.

Libraries were prepared by immunoSEQ multiplex PCR; TCRdb keeps only in-frame clonotypes and omits some of them. This sample carries some 10,000 clones, none of them present only once. The TCR comes from a female patient aged 35-55 years who received an allogeneic stem cell transplant from a related donor, was CMV-positive, and had no GVHD. The graft donor may be the source of some T cells. Here the sequenced sample was PBMCs, taken after allogeneic stem cell transplant with posttransplant cyclophosphamide. The chain uses TRBV7-2 and TRBJ2-1; 11 bases agree with TRBD1. The CDR3 region has the DNA TGTGCCAGCAGCTCCCGGGACAGGGGGGTTAATGAGCAGTTCTTC. It yields the protein CASSSRDRGVNEQFF.